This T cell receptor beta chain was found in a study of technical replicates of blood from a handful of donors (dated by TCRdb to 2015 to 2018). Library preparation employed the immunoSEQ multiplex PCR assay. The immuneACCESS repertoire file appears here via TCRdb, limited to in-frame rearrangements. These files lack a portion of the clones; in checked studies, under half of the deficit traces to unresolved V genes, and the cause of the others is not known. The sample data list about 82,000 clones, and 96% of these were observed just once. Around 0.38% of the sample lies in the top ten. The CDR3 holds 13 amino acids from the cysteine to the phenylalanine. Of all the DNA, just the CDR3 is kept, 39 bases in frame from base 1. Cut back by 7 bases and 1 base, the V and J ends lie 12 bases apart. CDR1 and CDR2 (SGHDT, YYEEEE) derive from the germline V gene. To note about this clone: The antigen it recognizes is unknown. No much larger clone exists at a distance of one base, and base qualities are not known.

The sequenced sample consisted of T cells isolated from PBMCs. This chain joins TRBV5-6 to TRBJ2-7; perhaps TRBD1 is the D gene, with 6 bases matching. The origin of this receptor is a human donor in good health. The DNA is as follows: TGTGCCAGCGGAGGACAGCGGTCCTACGAGCAGTACTTC. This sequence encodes CASGGQRSYEQYF.